This T cell receptor beta chain was observed in a study of OX40 agonist ivuxolimab in advanced cancers. Study-wide findings and caveats: The work left the antigen specificity of expanded peripheral T cells undetermined.

The CDR3 contains 16 residues. The V end lost 0 bases, the J end lost 0 bases, and 8 bases lay between the germline ends. The germline gives CDR1 MNHNS, CDR2 SASEGT. Note on this clone: Its antigen is not identified.

The method was immunoSEQ multiplex PCR; TCRdb's version includes in-frame clones alone and lacks a portion of them. The sample has about 140,000 clones, over 75% seen once. The clonotype comes from an adult with an advanced solid tumor such as melanoma, head and neck, liver or kidney cancer. The sample here was CD4+ or CD8+ T cells sorted from blood, taken in a trial of the OX40 agonist ivuxolimab. This chain links TRBV6-1 with TRBJ2-2; D unclear. The CDR3 DNA sequence: TGTGCCAGCAGTGAAGCTCCGAACTCGAACACCGGGGAGCTGTTTTTT. Translation gives CASSEAPNSNTGELFF.